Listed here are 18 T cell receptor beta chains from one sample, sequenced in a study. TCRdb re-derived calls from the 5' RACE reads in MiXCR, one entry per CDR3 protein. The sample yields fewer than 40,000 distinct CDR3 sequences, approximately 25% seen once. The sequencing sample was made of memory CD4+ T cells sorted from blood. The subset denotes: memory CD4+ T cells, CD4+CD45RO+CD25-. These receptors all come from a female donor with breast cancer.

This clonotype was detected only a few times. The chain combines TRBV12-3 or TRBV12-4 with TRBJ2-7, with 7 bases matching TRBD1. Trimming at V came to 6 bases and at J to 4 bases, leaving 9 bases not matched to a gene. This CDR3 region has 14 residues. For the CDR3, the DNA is TGTGCCAGCAGCCCCTCAGGGGGTCGGTACGAGCAGTACTTC. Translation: CASSPSGGRYEQYF.

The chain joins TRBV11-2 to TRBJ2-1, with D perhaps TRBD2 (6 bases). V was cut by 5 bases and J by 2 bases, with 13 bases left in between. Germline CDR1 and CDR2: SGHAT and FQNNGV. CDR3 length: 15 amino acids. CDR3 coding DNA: TGTGCCAGCAGCAAACGGGGGAGCACCTACAATGAGCAGTTCTTC. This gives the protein CASSKRGSTYNEQFF.

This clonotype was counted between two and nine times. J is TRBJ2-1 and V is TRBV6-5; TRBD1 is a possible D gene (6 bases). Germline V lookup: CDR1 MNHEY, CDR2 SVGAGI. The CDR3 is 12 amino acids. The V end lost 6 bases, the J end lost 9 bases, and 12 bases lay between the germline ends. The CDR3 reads CASSHRAGEQFF. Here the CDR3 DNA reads TGTGCCAGCAGCCACAGGGCCGGTGAGCAGTTCTTC.

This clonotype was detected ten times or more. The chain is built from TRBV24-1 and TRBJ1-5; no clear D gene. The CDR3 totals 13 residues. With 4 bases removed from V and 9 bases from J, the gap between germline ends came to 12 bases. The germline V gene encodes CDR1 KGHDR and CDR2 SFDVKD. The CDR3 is CATSEEGAGPQHF. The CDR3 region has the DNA TGTGCCACCAGTGAGGAGGGCGCAGGGCCCCAGCATTTT.

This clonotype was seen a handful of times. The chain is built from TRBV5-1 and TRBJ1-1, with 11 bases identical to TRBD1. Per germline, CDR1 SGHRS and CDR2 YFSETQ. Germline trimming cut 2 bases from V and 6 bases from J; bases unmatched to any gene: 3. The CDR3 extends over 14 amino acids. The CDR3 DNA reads TGCGCCAGCAGCTTTGGACAGGGGGCTTCTGAAGCTTTCTTT. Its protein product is CASSFGQGASEAFF. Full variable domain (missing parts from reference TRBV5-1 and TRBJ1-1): KAGVTQTPRYLIKTRGQQVTLSCSPISGHRSVSWYQQTPGQGLQFLFEYFSETQRNKGNFPGRFSGRQFSNSRSEMNVSTLELGDSALYLCASSFGQGASEAFFGQGTRLTVV.

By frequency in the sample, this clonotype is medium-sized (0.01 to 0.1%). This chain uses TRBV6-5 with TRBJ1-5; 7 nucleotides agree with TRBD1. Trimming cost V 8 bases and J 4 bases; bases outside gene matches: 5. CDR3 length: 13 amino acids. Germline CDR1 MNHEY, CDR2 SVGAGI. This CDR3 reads CASSRGGNQPQHF. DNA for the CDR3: TGTGCCAGCTCCAGGGGGGGAAATCAGCCCCAGCATTTT.

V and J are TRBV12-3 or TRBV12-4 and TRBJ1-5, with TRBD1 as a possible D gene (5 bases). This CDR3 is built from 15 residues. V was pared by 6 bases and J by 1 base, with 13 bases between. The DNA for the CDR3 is TGTGCCAGCAGCTTCGGGACGCTAAGCAATCAGCCCCAGCATTTT. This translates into CASSFGTLSNQPQHF.

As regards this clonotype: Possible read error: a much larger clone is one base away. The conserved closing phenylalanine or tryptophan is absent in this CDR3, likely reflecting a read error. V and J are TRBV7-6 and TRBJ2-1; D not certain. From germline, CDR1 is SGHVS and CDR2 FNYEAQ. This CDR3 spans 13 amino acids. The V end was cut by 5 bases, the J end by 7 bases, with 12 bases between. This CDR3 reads CASSLTLDNEQFC. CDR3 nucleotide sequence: TGTGCCAGCAGCCTCACCCTGGATAATGAGCAGTTCTGC.

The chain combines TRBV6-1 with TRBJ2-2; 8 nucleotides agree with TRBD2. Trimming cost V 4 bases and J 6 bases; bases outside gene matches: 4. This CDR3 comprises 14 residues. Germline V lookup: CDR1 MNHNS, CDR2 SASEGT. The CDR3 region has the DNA TGTGCCAGCAGTGGATTAGCGGGGTCCGGGGAGCTGTTTTTT. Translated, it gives CASSGLAGSGELFF.

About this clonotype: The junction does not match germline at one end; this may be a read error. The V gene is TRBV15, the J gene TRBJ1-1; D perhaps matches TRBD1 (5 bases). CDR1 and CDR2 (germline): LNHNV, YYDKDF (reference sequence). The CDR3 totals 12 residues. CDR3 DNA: TGTGCTACCAGCAGCCAGGGAAATGAAGCTTTCTTT. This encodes CATSSQGNEAFF.

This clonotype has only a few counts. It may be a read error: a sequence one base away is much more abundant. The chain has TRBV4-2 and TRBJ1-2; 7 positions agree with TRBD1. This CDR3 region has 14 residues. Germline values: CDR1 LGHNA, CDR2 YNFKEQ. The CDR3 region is CASCQDRQGFGYTF. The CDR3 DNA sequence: TGTGCCAGCTGCCAAGATCGACAGGGCTTTGGCTACACCTTC.

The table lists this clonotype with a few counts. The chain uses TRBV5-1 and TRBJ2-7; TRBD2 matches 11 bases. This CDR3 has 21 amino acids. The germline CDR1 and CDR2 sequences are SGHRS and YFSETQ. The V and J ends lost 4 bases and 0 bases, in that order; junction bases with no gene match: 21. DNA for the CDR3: TGCGCCAGCAGCCATACCTCCGGGCCACAAAGACTAGCGGGACCCTCCTACGAGCAGTACTTC. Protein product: CASSHTSGPQRLAGPSYEQYF.

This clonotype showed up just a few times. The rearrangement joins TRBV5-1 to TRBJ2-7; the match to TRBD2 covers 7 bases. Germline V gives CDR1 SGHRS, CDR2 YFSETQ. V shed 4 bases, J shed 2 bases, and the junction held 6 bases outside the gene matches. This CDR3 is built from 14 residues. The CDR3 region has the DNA TGCGCCAGCAGCGGGGACTATCAGGCCTACGAGCAGTACTTC. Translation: CASSGDYQAYEQYF.

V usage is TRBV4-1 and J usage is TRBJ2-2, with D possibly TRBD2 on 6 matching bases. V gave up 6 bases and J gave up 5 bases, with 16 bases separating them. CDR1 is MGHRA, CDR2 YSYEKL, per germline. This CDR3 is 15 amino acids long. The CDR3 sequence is CASSAPGLRTGELFF. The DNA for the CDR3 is TGCGCCAGCAGTGCCCCGGGACTTAGAACCGGGGAGCTGTTTTTT.

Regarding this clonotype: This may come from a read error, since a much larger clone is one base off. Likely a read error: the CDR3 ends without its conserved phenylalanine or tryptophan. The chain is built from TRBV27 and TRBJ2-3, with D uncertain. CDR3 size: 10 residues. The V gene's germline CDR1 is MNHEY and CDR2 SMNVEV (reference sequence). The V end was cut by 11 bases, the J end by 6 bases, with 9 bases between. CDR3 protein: CASGEDTQYL. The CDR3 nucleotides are TGTGCCTCTGGAGAGGATACGCAGTATCTT.

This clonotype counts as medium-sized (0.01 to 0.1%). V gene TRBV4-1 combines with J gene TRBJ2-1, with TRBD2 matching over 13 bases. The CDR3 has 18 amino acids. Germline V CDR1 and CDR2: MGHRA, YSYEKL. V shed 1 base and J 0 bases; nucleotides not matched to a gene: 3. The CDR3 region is CASSQVGLAGSSYNEQFF. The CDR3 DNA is TGCGCCAGCAGCCAAGTGGGACTAGCGGGGAGCTCCTACAATGAGCAGTTCTTC.

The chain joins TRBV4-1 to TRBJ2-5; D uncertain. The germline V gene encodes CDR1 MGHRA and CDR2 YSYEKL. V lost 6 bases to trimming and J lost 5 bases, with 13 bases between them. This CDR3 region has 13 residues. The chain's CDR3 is CASSQSGVETQYF. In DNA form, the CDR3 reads TGCGCCAGCAGTCAATCAGGTGTGGAGACCCAGTACTTC.

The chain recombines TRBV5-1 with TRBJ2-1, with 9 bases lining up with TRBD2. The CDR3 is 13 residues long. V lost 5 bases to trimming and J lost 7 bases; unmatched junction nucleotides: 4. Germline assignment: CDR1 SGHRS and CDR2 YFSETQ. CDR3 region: CASSNSGRNEQFF. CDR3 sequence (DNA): TGCGCCAGCAGTAATAGCGGGAGAAATGAGCAGTTCTTC. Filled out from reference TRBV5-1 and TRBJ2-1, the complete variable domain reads KAGVTQTPRYLIKTRGQQVTLSCSPISGHRSVSWYQQTPGQGLQFLFEYFSETQRNKGNFPGRFSGRQFSNSRSEMNVSTLELGDSALYLCASSNSGRNEQFFGPGTRLTVL.